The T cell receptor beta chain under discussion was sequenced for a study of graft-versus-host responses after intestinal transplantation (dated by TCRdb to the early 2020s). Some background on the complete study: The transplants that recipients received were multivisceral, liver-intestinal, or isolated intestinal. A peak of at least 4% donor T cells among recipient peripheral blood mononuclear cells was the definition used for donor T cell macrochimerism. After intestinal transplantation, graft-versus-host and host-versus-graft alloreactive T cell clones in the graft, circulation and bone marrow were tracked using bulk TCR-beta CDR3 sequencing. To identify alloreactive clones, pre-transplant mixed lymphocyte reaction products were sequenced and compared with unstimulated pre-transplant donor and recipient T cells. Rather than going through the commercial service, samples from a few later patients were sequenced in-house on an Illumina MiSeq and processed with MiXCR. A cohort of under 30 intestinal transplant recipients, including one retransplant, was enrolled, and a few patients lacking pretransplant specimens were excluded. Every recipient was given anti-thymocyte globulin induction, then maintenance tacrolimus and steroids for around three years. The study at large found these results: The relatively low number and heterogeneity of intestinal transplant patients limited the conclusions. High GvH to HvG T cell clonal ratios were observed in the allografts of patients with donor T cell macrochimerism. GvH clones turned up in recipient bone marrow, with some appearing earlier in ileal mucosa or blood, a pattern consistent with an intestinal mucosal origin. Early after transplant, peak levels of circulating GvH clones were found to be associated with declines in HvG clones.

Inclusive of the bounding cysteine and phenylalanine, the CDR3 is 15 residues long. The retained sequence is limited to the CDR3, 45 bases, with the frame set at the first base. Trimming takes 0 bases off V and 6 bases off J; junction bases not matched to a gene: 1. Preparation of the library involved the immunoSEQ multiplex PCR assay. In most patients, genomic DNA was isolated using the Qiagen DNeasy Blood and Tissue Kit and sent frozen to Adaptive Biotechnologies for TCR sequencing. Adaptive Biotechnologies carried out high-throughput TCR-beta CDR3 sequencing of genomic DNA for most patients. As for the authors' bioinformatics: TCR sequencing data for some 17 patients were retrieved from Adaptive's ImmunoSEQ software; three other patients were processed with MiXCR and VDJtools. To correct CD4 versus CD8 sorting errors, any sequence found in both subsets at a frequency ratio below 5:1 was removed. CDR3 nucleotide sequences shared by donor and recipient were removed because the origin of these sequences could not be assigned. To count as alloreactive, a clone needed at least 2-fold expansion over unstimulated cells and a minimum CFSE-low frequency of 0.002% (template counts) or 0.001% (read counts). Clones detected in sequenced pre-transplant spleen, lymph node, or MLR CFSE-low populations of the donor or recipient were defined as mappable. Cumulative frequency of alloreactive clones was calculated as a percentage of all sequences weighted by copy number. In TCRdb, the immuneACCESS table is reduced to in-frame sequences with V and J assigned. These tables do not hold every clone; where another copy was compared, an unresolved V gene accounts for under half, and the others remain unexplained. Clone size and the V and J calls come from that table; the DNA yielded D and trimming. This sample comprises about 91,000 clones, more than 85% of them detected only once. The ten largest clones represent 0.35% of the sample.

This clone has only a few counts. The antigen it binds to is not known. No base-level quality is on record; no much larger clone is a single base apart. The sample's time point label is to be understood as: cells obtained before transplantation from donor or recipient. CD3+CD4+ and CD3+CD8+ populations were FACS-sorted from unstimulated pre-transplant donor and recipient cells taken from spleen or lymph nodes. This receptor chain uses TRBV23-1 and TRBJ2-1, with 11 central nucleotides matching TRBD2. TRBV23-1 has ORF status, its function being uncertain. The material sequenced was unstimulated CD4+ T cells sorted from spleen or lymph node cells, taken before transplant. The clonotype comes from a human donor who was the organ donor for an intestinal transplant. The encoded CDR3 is CASSQSSGRGNEQFF. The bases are TGCGCCAGCAGTCAATCTAGCGGGAGGGGCAATGAGCAGTTCTTC.